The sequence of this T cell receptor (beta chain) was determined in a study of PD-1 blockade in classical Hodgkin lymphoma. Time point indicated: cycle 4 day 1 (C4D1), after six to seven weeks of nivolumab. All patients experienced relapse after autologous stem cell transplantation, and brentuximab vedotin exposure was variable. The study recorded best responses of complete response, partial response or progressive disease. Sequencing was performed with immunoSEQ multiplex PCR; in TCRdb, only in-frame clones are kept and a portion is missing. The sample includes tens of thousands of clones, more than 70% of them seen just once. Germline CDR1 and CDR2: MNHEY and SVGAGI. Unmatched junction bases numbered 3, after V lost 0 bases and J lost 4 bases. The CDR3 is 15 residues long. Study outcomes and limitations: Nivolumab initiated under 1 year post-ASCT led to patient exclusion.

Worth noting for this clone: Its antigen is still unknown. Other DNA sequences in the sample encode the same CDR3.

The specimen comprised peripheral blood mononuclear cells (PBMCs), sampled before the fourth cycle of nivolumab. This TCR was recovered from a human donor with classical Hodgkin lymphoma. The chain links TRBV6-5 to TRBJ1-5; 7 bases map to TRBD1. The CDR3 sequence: CASSYSTGSNQPQHF. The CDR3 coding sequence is TGTGCCAGCAGTTACTCGACAGGGTCAAATCAGCCCCAGCATTTT.